This entry concerns a single T cell receptor (beta chain). Its target is not known. Molecular barcoding with unique molecular identifiers was used for the TCRbeta library. TCRdb re-called the PCR reads with MiXCR, one entry per CDR3 protein. The table lists more than 200,000 distinct CDR3 sequences, over 20% of them singletons. This record comes from a study of T-cell reconstitution after alpha-beta-depleted transplantation in children. Overall study findings and caveats: Recipient T cells and thymic progenitors that survived gave rise to the high TCRbeta diversity observed at day 60 in some patients. In patients about two months after transplant, alpha-beta T cells reportedly arose from several hundred expanded graft clones. Once a year had passed after transplant, T-cell counts and diversity came mostly from newly produced T cells.

In germline, CDR1 is SGHDN, CDR2 FVKESK. This CDR3 has 16 residues. Deletions cut 4 bases from V and 5 bases from J, with 17 bases between. V usage is TRBV14 and J usage is TRBJ1-4; D not resolved. The source of this sequence is a girl aged 2 to 9 with Fanconi anemia, due to receive a stem cell transplant. The specimen was PBMCs, collected before TCRalphabeta/CD19-depleted stem cell transplant. The CDR3 sequence is CASSLNAPAPNEKLFF. In DNA form, the CDR3 reads TGTGCCAGCAGCCTCAACGCCCCTGCCCCAAATGAAAAACTGTTTTTT.